The present T cell receptor (beta chain) was sequenced within a study of blood T cell repertoires in COVID-19. As for the study in general: The study drew acute and convalescent COVID-19 samples from the United States, Italy and Spain. From T cells, B-cell-depleted T cells, or PBMCs came the material, which was cDNA or gDNA.

This CDR3 is built from 15 residues. Trimming stripped 0 bases from V and 5 bases from J, with 12 bases between. In germline, CDR1 is SGDLS, CDR2 YYNGEE. Study processing details: Reference gene primer amplification gave nucleated cell count estimates. Only in-frame clones appear in the TCRdb table, and some are missing; sequencing was by immunoSEQ multiplex PCR. V and J calls and clone size are copied from that table; D and trimming were computed from the DNA. This sample has around 250,000 clones, with around 83% found just once. The clonotype originates from a woman younger than 30 with acute or convalescent COVID-19. The sequenced material came from peripheral blood. V is TRBV9 and J is TRBJ2-1; D remains ambiguous. CDR3 protein: CASSVDSMTNNEQFF. For the CDR3, the DNA is TGTGCCAGCAGCGTAGATAGCATGACGAACAATGAGCAGTTCTTC.